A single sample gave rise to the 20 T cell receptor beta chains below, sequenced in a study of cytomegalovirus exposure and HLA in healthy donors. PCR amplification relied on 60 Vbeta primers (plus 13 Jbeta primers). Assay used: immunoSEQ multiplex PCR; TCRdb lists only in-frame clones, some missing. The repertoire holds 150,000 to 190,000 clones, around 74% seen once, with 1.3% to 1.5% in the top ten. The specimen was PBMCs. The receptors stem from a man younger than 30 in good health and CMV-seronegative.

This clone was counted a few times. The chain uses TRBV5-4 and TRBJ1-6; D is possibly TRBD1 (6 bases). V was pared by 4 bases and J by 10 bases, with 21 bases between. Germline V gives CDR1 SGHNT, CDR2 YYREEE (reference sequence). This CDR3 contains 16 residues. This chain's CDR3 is CASSRGGGIIESPLHF. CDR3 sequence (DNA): TGTGCCAGCAGCCGAGGGGGGGGCATAATCGAGTCACCCCTCCACTTT.

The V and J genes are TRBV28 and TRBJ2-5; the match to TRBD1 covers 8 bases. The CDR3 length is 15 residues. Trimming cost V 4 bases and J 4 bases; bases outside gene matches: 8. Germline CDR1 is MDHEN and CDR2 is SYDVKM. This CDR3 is CASSSQDRAGETQYF. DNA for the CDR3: TGTGCCAGCAGTTCTCAGGACAGGGCCGGAGAGACCCAGTACTTC.

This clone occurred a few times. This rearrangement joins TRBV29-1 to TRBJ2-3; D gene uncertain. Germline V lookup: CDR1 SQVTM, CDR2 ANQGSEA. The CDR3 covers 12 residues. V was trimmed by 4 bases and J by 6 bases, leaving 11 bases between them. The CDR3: CSVAVSRDTQYF. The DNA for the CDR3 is TGCAGCGTTGCGGTATCGCGGGATACGCAGTATTTT.

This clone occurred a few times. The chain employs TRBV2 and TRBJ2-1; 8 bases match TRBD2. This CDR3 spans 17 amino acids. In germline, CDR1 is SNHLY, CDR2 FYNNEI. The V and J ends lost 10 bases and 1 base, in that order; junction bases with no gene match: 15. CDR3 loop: CATQREFHSGSYNEQFF. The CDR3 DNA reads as TGTGCCACACAGCGGGAGTTCCACTCGGGGTCCTACAATGAGCAGTTCTTC.

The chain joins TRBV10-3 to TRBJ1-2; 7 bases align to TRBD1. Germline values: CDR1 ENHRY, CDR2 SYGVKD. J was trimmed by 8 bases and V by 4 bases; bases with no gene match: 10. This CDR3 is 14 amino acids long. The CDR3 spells CAISGEAGGGGYTF. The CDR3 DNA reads TGTGCCATCAGTGGTGAGGCAGGGGGAGGAGGCTACACCTTC.

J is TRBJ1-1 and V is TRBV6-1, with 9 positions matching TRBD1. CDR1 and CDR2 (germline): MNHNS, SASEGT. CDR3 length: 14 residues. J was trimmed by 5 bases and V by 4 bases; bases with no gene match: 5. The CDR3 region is CASSAHRGQTEAFF. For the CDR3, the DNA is TGTGCCAGCAGTGCCCACAGGGGGCAAACTGAAGCTTTCTTT.

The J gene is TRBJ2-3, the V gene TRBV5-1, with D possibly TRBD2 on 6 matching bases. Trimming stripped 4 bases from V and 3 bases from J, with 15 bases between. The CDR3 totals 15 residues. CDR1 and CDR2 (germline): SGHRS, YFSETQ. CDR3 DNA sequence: TGCGCCAGCAGCCCGGGCGGGACGGTGACAGATACGCAGTATTTT. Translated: CASSPGGTVTDTQYF.

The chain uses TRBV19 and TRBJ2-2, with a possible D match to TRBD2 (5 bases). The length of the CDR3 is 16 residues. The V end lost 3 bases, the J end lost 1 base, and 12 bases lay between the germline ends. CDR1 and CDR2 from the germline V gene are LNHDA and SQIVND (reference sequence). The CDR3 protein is CASSIGLAGNTGELFF. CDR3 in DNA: TGTGCCAGTAGTATTGGTCTGGCGGGGAACACCGGGGAGCTGTTTTTT.

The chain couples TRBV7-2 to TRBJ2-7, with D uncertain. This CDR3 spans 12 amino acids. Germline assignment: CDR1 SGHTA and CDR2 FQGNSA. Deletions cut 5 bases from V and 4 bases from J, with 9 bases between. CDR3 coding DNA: TGTGCCAGCAGCCCCCCGCGGTACGAGCAGTACTTC. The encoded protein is CASSPPRYEQYF.

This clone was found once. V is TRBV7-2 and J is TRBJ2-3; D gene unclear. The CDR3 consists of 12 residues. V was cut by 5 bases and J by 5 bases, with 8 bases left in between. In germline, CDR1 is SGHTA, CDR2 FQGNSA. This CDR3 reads CASSPAGDTQYF. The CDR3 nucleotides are TGTGCCAGCAGCCCCGCCGGAGATACGCAGTATTTT.

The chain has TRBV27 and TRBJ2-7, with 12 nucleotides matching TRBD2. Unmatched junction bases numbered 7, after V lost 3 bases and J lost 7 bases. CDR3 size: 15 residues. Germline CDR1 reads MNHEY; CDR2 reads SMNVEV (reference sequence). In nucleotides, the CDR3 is TGTGCCAGCAGTTTTCTAGCGGGAGGGGGGGGTGAGCAGTACTTC. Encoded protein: CASSFLAGGGGEQYF.

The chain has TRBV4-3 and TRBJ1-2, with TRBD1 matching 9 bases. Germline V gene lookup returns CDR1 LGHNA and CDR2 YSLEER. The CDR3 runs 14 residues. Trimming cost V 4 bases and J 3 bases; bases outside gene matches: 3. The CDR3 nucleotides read TGCGCCAGCAGCCCAGACAGGGGGGACTATGGCTACACCTTC. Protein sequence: CASSPDRGDYGYTF.

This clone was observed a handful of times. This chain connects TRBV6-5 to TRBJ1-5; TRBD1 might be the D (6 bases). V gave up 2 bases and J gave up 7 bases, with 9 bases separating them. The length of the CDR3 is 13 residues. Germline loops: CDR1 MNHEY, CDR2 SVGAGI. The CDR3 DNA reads TGTGCCAGCAGTTACAACAGGGACCAGCCCCAGCATTTT. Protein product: CASSYNRDQPQHF.

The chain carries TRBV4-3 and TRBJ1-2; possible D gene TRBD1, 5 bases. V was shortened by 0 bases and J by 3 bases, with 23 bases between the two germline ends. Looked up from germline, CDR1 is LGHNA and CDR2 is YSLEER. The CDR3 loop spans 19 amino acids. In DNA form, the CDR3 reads TGCGCCAGCAGCCAAGATCGCTTAGGGGTTGGAGGGCGGGACTATGGCTACACCTTC. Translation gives CASSQDRLGVGGRDYGYTF.

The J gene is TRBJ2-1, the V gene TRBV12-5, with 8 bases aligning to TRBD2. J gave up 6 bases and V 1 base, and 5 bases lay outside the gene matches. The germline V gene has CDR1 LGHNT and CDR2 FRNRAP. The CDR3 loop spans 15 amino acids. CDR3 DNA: TGTGCTAGTGGTTTGGGCGTTAGCGGGGCCAATGAGCAGTTCTTC. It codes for CASGLGVSGANEQFF.

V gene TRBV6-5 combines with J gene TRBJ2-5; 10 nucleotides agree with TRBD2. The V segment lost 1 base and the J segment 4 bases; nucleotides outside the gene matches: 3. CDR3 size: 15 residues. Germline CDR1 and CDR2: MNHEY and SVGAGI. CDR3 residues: CASSYFRTSGETQYF. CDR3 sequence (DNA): TGTGCCAGCAGTTACTTCAGGACTAGCGGAGAGACCCAGTACTTC.

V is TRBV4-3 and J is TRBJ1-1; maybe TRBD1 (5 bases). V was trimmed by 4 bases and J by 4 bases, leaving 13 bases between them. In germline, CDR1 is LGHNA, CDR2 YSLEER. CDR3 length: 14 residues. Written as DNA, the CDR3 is TGCGCCAGCAGCCTAGGGCGGGGGGGCACTGAAGCTTTCTTT. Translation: CASSLGRGGTEAFF.

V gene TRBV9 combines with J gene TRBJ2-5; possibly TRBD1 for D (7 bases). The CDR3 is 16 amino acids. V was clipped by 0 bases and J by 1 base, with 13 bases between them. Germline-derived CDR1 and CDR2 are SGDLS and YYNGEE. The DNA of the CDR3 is TGTGCCAGCAGCGTAGGGAGGGGACAGAGCCAAGAGACCCAGTACTTC. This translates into CASSVGRGQSQETQYF.

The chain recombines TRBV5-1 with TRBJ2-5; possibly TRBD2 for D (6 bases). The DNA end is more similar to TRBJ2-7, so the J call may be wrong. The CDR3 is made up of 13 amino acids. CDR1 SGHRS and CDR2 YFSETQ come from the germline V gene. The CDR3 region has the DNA TGCGCCAGCAGCTTGGTTGGGGGGAACGAGCAGTACTTC. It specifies CASSLVGGNEQYF.

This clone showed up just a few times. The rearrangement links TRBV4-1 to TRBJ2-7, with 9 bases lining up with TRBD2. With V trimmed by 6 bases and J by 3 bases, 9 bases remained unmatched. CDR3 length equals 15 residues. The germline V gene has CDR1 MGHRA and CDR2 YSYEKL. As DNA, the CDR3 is TGCGCCAGCAGACCTTCAGCGGGGGGAATCTACGAGCAGTACTTC. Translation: CASRPSAGGIYEQYF.